Reported below is one T cell receptor beta chain. What antigen it recognizes has not been identified. Base quality data are lacking; no much larger clone is found one base away. Library method: the immunoSEQ multiplex PCR assay. A mixture of 60 forward primers for TCR Vbeta segments and 13 reverse primers for TCR Jbeta segments was used in the multiplex PCR. A multiplex PCR assay on genomic DNA amplified the CDR3 region of rearranged TCR beta genes. On the Illumina HiSeq System, the amplified TCR beta libraries were sequenced as 87-base-pair reads. In the source study's methods: A later analysis tallied tens of millions of unique TCR beta chains across the 700 or so repertoires, and approximately 11 million of those chains were shared by two or more donors. To remove PCR and sequencing errors, raw reads were error-corrected and collapsed into unique sequences using a nearest-neighbor algorithm that merged closely related sequences. Alignment of CDR3 sequences to IMGT reference sequences was used to assign V, D and J gene segments. Each retained sequence needed at least a six-nucleotide match to both a V gene segment and a J gene segment. Rearrangements were called productive when the CDR3 lacked stop codons and stayed in frame with V and J; all others were non-productive. CDR3 was defined by IMGT convention, running from the second conserved V-encoded cysteine to the conserved J-encoded phenylalanine. The earlier analysis of 587 of the donors excluded any sequence lacking an unambiguous match to a single V gene segment. In an earlier analysis of roughly 600 of the donors, a V segment was called functional when productive rearrangements were above 56.7%, and segregating when the standard deviation between donors exceeded 5%. A statistical classification framework was built for diagnosing cytomegalovirus status from the catalog of TCR beta chain sequences. In a later analysis, TCR nucleotide sequences were compared against IMGT/GENE-DB human TR gene sequences so that V and J genes could be assigned. In a later analysis, CDR3 sequences and most-parsimonious VDJ recombination scenarios were assigned using the TCRdist pipeline. In a later analysis, each TCR beta chain was defined by its CDR3 amino acid sequence together with its V-gene family, and reads lacking a unique V-gene family were excluded. To address suspected cross-contamination and a sequencing artifact, a later analysis removed some 620 highly shared, low-generation-probability nucleotide sequences. In a later analysis, a clonal expansion index was calculated for each public chain from normalized within-repertoire ranks of inferred template counts. In a later analysis, generation probabilities were computed using a VDJ recombination model fitted to out-of-frame rearrangements, and the results were checked against IGoR. Hypergeometric tests were used in a later analysis to score TCR-TCR, TCR-HLA and TCR-CMV co-occurrence, with a repertoire-size bias correction applied to the TCR pairs. To estimate false discovery rates, a later analysis permuted the HLA or CMV assignments 20 times. In a later analysis, co-occurring TCRs were grouped with DBSCAN, and TCRdist sequence similarity was added when clustering was performed within HLA-allele-positive subsets. Repertoires with fewer than 30,000 or more than 120,000 public chains were left out of co-occurrence clustering, as were about 5 repertoires with anomalous nucleotide sharing. TCRdb re-hosts the immuneACCESS table, in-frame sequences only. Its copies lack some clones; in the studies checked, an unresolved V gene accounts for under half of them, and the cause for the rest is not known. D and trimming come from the DNA, and the V and J calls and clone size come from that table. This sample has around 200,000 clones in its table, and roughly 87% of those were observed once. In total, the top ten clones hold approximately 6% of the sample.

The cysteine opens and the phenylalanine closes a CDR3 of 15 amino acids. Left in the record is the CDR3 DNA by itself, 45 bases read in frame from the first base. The germline V gene gives CDR1 as SGHDT and CDR2 as YYEEEE. V is pared back by 2 bases and J by 0 bases, with 12 bases lying between the germline termini. In total, approximately 700 healthy bone marrow donors made up the cohort. All cohort members were sampled while nominally healthy, although unrecorded immune exposures were likely present. The donor was CMV seropositive and belonged to the group of 250 to 300 seropositive cohort members. A peripheral blood sample was collected from each donor, and TCR beta sequencing was performed on peripheral blood mononuclear cells. Genomic DNA extraction from the blood cell samples was performed with the Qiagen DNeasy Blood Extraction Kit. This specimen comes from a study of cytomegalovirus exposure and HLA in healthy donors (dated by TCRdb to about 2017). Regarding the complete study: In an earlier analysis of 550 to 750 of the donors, 250 to 300 Gb of sequence data and 100 million or so unique TCR beta sequences from approximately 180 million T cells were reported. About 300 gigabases of sequencing data and 70 million to 100 million unique TCR sequences were included in an early release covering around 600 HLA-typed donors. Among the 398 genotyped donors, more than 70% belonged to the genetic ancestry cluster associated with self-reported Caucasian donors. The study was designed to test whether signatures of past pathogen exposure could be identified by cataloging public T cell receptors. Using immunosequencing, the study profiled T cell repertoires from 500 to 800 subjects and related those repertoires to cytomegalovirus serostatus. Along with the roughly 670-subject first cohort, a separate validation cohort of over a hundred different subjects was used. High-throughput TCR immunosequencing, statistical association of individual TCRs with disease status, and machine learning were combined to predict cytomegalovirus infection status. A later analysis re-examined previously published TCR beta repertoires from around 670 donors and added high-resolution HLA genotyping to investigate patterns of TCR occurrence. In the later analysis, no new phenotypic data were used to find candidate immune exposures; instead, reliance was placed on TCR beta sequences and their occurrence across donors. In an earlier analysis of roughly 600 of the donors, high-throughput TCR beta sequencing was used to judge whether each TCR beta V gene segment behaved as functional or pseudogenic. Donor age, sex, ethnicity and CMV serostatus were compiled alongside the repertoire data. A later genetic analysis used genome-wide SNP genotypes for about 60% of the roughly 700 donors, treating that subset as a discovery cohort. All discovery cohort repertoires had been generated using a single sequencing platform. HLA typing covered class I and class II loci at four-digit resolution. The number of typed donors differed by locus: 629-630 for A, B, C, DRB1 and DQB1; about 520 for DQA1; over 600 for DPA1; and 400 to 480 for DPB1. Four to six DR-DQ haplotypes were handled as single units for association and clustering, since linkage in the cohort was strong. On average, about 200,000 unique TCR beta nucleotide sequences were sequenced per donor among 398 genotyped donors of the cohort, with 15% to 20% of those sequences being non-productive. Results the study describes overall, beyond this receptor: A later genetic analysis reported fewer N-insertions in productive TCRs among donors in an Asian-associated ancestry cluster than the roughly 700-donor mean. Because HLA typing was unavailable for some donors at each locus, only the typed subset was used in association tests. Linkage disequilibrium might explain the correlated functional status among segregating V segments, but an unknown experimental factor could not be ruled out. A further reported finding was that TCR beta sequences accurately predicted the HLA-A and HLA-B alleles for most subjects in the first cohort. Because counts were too low, roughly 17 rarely observed V segments, including chromosome 9 orphons, were left out of the earlier analysis of 587 of the donors. In a later analysis, most CMV-associated TCR beta chains were found to appear HLA-restricted, with HLA associations seemingly driven largely by CMV exposure. In vitro tests confirmed that a few of the cytomegalovirus-associated TCR beta chains recognize cytomegalovirus antigens. In a later analysis, more than 15,000 TCR beta sequences were associated with specific HLA alleles at a false discovery rate of 0.05. The study gave a list of some 150 TCR beta chains associated with cytomegalovirus. Some IMGT-functional V segments, including TRBV6-2 and TRBV6-3, could not be told apart with the 87-base-pair reads, so those segments were excluded. The authors suggested that the approach could potentially be generalized to other disease states and immunological phenotypes. In an earlier analysis of some 500 of the donors, most TCR beta V segments appeared in productive rearrangements about 90% or about 30% of the time, broadly matching IMGT annotations. In a later analysis, HLA-associated TCR beta chains were found to be more clonally expanded and to have lower generation probabilities than equally common non-associated chains. In a later analysis, several top co-occurrence clusters were reported to appear linked to parvovirus B19, influenza, CMV and Epstein-Barr virus. The sequencing pipeline was judged likely to have produced a cluster of highly shared sequence variants as a technical artifact. When HLA alleles, especially DR and DQ, strongly co-occurred, attributing TCR associations to individual alleles was difficult. In both the original and validation cohorts, the classifier was reported to diagnose cytomegalovirus status with high specificity and sensitivity. While some public TCRs were present in many individuals, most TCR sequences turned up only very rarely across donors. The cohort was sequenced for TCR beta chains only, and without alpha or paired-chain data the features that could be detected were limited. Presence/absence analyses assumed roughly uniform sequencing depth across donors, an assumption that may not hold. A later genetic analysis associated a missense DCLRE1C variant with V-gene and J-gene trimming of TCR beta chains, and an independent cohort replicated the association. For the cohort, immune exposure information was limited to CMV serostatus. A later analysis found that TCR association rates varied across HLA loci, with DRB1 alleles showing the most associated TCRs and HLA-C alleles the fewest.

Sequencing was done on a sample of PBMCs. The clonotype originates from a man aged 35-49 years in good health and CMV-seropositive. The V gene is TRBV5-6 and the J gene is TRBJ2-7; TRBD2 is a possible D gene, resting on 5 matching bases. The CDR3 in this case is CASSLPGSGSYEQYF. Here is the DNA: TGTGCCAGCAGCTTACCGGGATCGGGCTCCTACGAGCAGTACTTC.